This T cell receptor beta chain was observed in a study of CD8+ T cells in alopecia areata. Study-level information: After 6 to 18 months of tofacitinib, follow-up continued 6 months off drug. Study-level results: Clonality was higher in lesional than normal scalp, especially in alopecia totalis/universalis.

The trim removed 0 bases at V and 5 bases at J, leaving 3 bases unmatched. The germline V gene encodes CDR1 GTSNPN and CDR2 SVGIG (reference sequence). The CDR3 consists of 13 residues. The treatment here: oral pan-JAK inhibitor, 5-10 mg twice daily. Alopecia areata patients had lesional scalp punch biopsies and peripheral blood taken from them. This clone came up a few times. The target antigen is unknown. In each case, RNA was isolated and then reverse transcribed into cDNA as the sequencing template. The data were produced by immunoSEQ multiplex PCR, yet TCRdb's version contains in-frame clones alone and is incomplete. The table lists hundreds of thousands of clones, more than 30% of them singletons.

The chain uses TRBV30 and TRBJ2-5, with 7 positions matching TRBD1. The receptor's source is a human donor with alopecia areata. Material: CD4+ T cells sorted from blood, obtained at roughly week 30, from a patient treated with tofacitinib. CDR3 bases: TGTGCCTGGAGTGTACTAGGGGGCGAGACCCAGTACTTC. Its protein product is CAWSVLGGETQYF.